This paragraph reports one TCR beta chain. Its antigen remains unidentified. These data belong to a study of CD8+ T cells in alopecia areata. Findings of the study overall: Elevated clonality characterized lesional scalp relative to normal scalp, particularly in alopecia totalis/universalis. Tissue-resident alphabeta T cells belonging to normal skin likewise get sequenced within scalp specimens. Against the mouse data, patients shared TCRs less clearly, possibly for HLA reasons.

Following RNA extraction, reverse transcription yielded cDNA that acted as the sequencing template. The data were produced by immunoSEQ multiplex PCR, yet TCRdb's version contains in-frame clones alone and is incomplete. The sample shows about 110,000 clones, 59% of them seen only once. Researchers picked out CD4+ and CD8+ T cells from PBMCs by sorting. From germline, CDR1 is MGHRA and CDR2 YSYEKL. V was pared by 4 bases and J by 7 bases, with 27 bases between. The CDR3 is 18 residues long. This receptor was obtained from a human donor in good health. Sequenced: CD8+ T cells sorted from blood. V gene TRBV4-1 combines with J gene TRBJ2-3; TRBD1 or TRBD2 may be the D gene (7 bases each). The DNA of the CDR3 is TGCGCCAGCAGCCCGTATTCCCGCGGGGAGGGGGCTGTCCATACGCAGTATTTT. Encoded protein: CASSPYSRGEGAVHTQYF.